This T cell receptor beta chain was obtained from a study of spatial heterogeneity in lung cancer. Looked up from germline, CDR1 is SEHNR and CDR2 is FQNEAQ (reference sequence). V was clipped by 5 bases and J by 1 base, with 14 bases between them. The CDR3 spans 15 residues. By sample share, this clonotype is medium-sized. TCRdb ran MiXCR on the 5' RACE reads and lists one entry per CDR3 protein. The repertoire includes 20,000 to 25,000 distinct CDR3 sequences, around 4.3% of them detected once, and 6.5% to 8.5% sits in the top ten. The time point here: sample taken at primary tumor resection. The sample was PBMCs, taken at surgery. The chain joins TRBV7-9 to TRBJ1-1; D is uncertain. The clonotype was recovered from a male donor with early-stage non-small cell lung cancer. The CDR3: CASSPAIKGNTEAFF. For the CDR3, the DNA is TGTGCCAGCAGCCCCGCAATAAAAGGGAACACTGAAGCTTTCTTT.